This TCR beta chain was observed in a study of blood T cells in healthy people across ages. For the study at large: There was about one barcoded beta molecule captured by template switching per two T cells.

Drawn from each donor were roughly 10 milliliters of peripheral blood. Each sample had at least 6 million PBMCs isolated. This CDR3 spans 15 amino acids. Germline V CDR1 and CDR2: MNHEY, SVGAGI. With a J-beta primer mix and a sample-barcoded 5' primer, a second PCR ran about 7 to 12 cycles. A template-switch adaptor with 12 random nucleotides tagged each cDNA molecule. TCRdb re-called the 5' RACE reads through MiXCR, storing one row per CDR3 protein. The data contain 790,000 or so distinct CDR3 sequences, 56% of them singletons. The sample consisted of blood. The clonotype was recovered from a man in his forties in good health. This chain links TRBV6-5 with TRBJ2-5, with 10 bases fitting TRBD2. The J call may be in error: the DNA end matches TRBJ2-7 better. The CDR3 protein is CASSPKGLAIDEQYF. The CDR3 DNA follows: TGTGCCAGCAGCCCCAAGGGACTAGCGATCGACGAGCAGTACTTC.